These 7 T cell receptor beta chains share one sample of origin, sequenced in a study of cytomegalovirus exposure and HLA in healthy donors. PCR amplification relied on 60 Vbeta primers (plus 13 Jbeta primers). The protocol was immunoSEQ multiplex PCR, while the TCRdb copy is restricted to in-frame clones and leaves out a portion. This table holds about 200,000 clones, roughly 80% found once. The sequencing sample was made of PBMCs. The receptors originated from a man aged 25 to 40 in good health and CMV-seronegative.

This chain connects TRBV7-2 to TRBJ2-2, with no clear D. V shed 5 bases and J shed 8 bases, with 6 bases lying between them. The CDR3 is 11 residues long. Looked up from germline, CDR1 is SGHTA and CDR2 is FQGNSA. As DNA, the CDR3 is TGTGCCAGCAGCCTTCAGGGGGAGCTGTTTTTT. Translating it yields CASSLQGELFF.

This chain connects TRBV6-6 to TRBJ2-7; 13 nucleotides align to TRBD2. The germline V gene has CDR1 MNHNY and CDR2 SVGAGI (reference sequence). V gave up 5 bases and J gave up 4 bases; unmatched junction bases: 5. The CDR3 is 15 residues long. The CDR3 coding sequence is TGTGCCAGCAGTCCGCGACTAGCGGGGGGATACGAGCAGTACTTC. This translates into CASSPRLAGGYEQYF.

The CDR3 spells CASSSATASGANVLTF. Written as DNA, the CDR3 is TGCGCCAGCAGCTCGGCTACAGCCTCTGGGGCCAACGTCCTGACTTTC. The chain joins TRBV5-1 to TRBJ2-6; D remains ambiguous. The V and J ends lost 3 bases and 0 bases respectively, with 10 bases between them. The length of the CDR3 is 16 residues. CDR1 and CDR2 (germline): SGHRS, YFSETQ.

This chain joins TRBV5-6 and TRBJ1-4; D is uncertain. Trimming shortened V by 1 base and J by 5 bases, and 21 bases separated the two germline ends. Germline V gene sequence: CDR1 SGHDT, CDR2 YYEEEE. The CDR3 is made up of 18 amino acids. CDR3: CASSLWFGLTAPNEKLFF. CDR3 bases: TGTGCCAGCAGCTTGTGGTTCGGTCTAACAGCTCCCAATGAAAAACTGTTTTTT.

This clone showed up just a few times. The chain employs TRBV5-4 and TRBJ2-7; no clear D. In germline, CDR1 is SGHNT, CDR2 YYREEE (reference sequence). V lost 4 bases, J lost 0 bases, and 8 bases lay in between. This CDR3 comprises 13 residues. As DNA, the CDR3 is TGTGCCAGCAGCCCCCGGAGCTCCTACGAGCAGTACTTC. Translating gives CASSPRSSYEQYF.

This chain connects TRBV19 to TRBJ2-6, with D perhaps TRBD1 (6 bases). There are 15 residues in the CDR3. Trimming removed 6 bases at V and 5 bases at J, with 14 bases between. CDR1 and CDR2 from the germline V gene are LNHDA and SQIVND (reference sequence). CDR3 protein: CASSPRTEWANVLTF. Written as DNA, the CDR3 is TGTGCCAGTAGCCCCAGGACAGAGTGGGCCAACGTCCTGACTTTC.

The chain uses TRBV6-1 and TRBJ1-5; tentatively, D is TRBD1 (5 bases). Germline lookup yields CDR1 MNHNS and CDR2 SASEGT. With 3 bases removed from V and 5 bases from J, the gap between germline ends came to 14 bases. This CDR3 is 15 amino acids long. The CDR3 coding sequence is TGTGCCAGCAGTGATTCCAGGGTCTGGGATCAGCCCCAGCATTTT. Amino acids: CASSDSRVWDQPQHF.